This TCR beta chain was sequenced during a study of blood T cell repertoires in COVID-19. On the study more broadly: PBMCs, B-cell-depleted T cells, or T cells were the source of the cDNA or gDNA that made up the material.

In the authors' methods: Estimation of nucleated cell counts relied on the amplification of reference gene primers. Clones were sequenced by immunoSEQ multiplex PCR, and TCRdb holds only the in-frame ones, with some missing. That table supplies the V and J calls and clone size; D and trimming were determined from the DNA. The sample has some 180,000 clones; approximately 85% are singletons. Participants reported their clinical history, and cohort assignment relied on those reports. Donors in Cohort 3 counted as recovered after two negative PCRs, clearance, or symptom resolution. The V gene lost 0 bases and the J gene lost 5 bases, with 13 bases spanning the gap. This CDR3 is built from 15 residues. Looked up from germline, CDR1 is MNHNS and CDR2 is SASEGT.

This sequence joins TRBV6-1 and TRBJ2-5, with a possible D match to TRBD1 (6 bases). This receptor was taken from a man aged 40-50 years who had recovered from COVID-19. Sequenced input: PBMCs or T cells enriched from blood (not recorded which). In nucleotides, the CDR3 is TGTGCCAGCAGTGAAGCAGCAGGGGCCGGGGAGACCCAGTACTTC. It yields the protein CASSEAAGAGETQYF.